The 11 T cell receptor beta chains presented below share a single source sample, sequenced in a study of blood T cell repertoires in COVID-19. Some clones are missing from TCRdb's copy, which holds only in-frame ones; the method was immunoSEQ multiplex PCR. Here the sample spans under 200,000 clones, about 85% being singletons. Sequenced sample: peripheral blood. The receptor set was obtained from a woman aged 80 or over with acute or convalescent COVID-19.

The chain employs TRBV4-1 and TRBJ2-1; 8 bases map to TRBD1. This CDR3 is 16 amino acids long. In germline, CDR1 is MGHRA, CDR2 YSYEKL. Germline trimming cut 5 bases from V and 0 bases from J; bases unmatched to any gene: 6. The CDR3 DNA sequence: TGCGCCAGCAGCGTGGACAGGGCCAGCTCCTACAATGAGCAGTTCTTC. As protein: CASSVDRASSYNEQFF.

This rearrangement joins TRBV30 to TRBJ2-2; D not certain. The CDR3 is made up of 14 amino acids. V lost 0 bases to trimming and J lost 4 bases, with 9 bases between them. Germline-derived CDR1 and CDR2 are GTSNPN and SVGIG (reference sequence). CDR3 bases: TGTGCCTGGAGTGTCAGGCAGGCCACCGGGGAGCTGTTTTTT. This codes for CAWSVRQATGELFF.

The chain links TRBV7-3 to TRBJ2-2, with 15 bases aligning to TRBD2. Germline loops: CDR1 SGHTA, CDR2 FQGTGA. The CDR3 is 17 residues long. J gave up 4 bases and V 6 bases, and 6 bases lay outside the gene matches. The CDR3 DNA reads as TGTGCCAGCAGACCTGGACTAGCGGGAGGGCCCACCGGGGAGCTGTTTTTT. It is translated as CASRPGLAGGPTGELFF.

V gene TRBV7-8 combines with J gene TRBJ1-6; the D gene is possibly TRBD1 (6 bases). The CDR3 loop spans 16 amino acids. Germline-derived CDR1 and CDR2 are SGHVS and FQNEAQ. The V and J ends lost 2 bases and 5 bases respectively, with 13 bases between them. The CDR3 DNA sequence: TGTGCCAGCAGCTTATCTCAGGGGATGGATAATTCACCCCTCCACTTT. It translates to CASSLSQGMDNSPLHF.

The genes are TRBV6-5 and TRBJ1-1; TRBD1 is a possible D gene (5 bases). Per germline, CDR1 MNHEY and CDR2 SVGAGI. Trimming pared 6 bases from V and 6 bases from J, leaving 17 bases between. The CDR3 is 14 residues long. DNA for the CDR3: TGTGCCAGCAGGTCGACAGTGGGTAACGCTGAAGCTTTCTTT. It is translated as CASRSTVGNAEAFF.

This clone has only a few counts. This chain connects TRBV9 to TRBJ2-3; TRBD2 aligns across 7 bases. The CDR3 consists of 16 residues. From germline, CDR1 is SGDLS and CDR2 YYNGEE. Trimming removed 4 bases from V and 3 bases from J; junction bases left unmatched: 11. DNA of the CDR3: TGTGCCAGCAGCTTCGGGAGCGGGGTCAGGACAGATACGCAGTATTTT. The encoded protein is CASSFGSGVRTDTQYF. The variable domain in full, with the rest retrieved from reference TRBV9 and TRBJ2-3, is DSGVTQTPKHLITATGQRVTLRCSPRSGDLSVYWYQQSLDQGLQFLIQYYNGEERAKGNILERFSAQQFPDLHSELNLSSLELGDSALYFCASSFGSGVRTDTQYFGPGTRLTVL.

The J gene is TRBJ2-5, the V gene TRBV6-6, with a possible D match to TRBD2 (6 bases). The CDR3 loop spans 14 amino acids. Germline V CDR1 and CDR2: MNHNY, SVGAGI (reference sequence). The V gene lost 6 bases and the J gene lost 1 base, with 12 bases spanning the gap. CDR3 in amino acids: CASSTRGPQETQYF. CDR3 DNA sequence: TGTGCCAGCAGCACGCGGGGCCCCCAAGAGACCCAGTACTTC.

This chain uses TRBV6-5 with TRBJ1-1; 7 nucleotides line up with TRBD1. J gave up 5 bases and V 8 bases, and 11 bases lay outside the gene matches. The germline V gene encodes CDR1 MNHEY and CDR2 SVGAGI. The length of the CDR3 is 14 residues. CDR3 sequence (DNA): TGTGCCAGCCTTGTGTACCCAGGGGGTACTGAAGCTTTCTTT. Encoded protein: CASLVYPGGTEAFF.

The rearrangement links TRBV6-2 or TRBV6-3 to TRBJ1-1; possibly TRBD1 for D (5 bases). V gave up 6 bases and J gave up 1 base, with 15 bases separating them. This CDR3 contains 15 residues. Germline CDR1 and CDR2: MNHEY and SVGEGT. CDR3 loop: CASSQGARQNTEAFF. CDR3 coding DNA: TGTGCCAGCAGCCAAGGGGCTCGGCAGAACACTGAAGCTTTCTTT.

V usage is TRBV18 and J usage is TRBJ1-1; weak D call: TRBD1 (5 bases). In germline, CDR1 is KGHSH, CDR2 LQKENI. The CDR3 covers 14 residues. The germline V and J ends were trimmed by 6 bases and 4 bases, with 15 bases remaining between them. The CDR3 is CASSPDAGATEAFF. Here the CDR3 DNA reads TGTGCCAGCTCCCCCGATGCTGGGGCCACTGAAGCTTTCTTT.

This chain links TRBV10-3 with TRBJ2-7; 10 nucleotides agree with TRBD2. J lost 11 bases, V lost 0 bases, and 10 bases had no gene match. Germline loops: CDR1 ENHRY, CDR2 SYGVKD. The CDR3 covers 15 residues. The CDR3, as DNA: TGTGCCATCAGTGAGTCAGTCCTAGCGGGGGAGAAGGAGTACTTC. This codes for CAISESVLAGEKEYF.